These T cell receptor beta chains were read from a single sample in a study of cytomegalovirus exposure and HLA in healthy donors. Method: immunoSEQ multiplex PCR; TCRdb's copy keeps in-frame clones and lacks some. The sample consists of 100,000 to 150,000 clones, more than 8% of them appearing once. Sequencing was done on a sample of PBMCs. These receptors came from a man aged 35-49 years in good health and CMV-seronegative. Both conserved end residues are part of each CDR3. A D gene is named only where the DNA matches it firmly. A row's size may be missing; if present it is once, few, many or a size class.

V gene	D gene	clone size	J gene	CDR3 protein	CDR3 DNA
TRBV2	.	few	TRBJ1-5	CASSEVKGAQHF	TGTGCCAGCAGTGAAGTCAAAGGAGCCCAGCATTTT
TRBV4-1	TRBD2	few	TRBJ2-1	CASSQAGGEQFF	TGCGCCAGCAGCCAGGCGGGGGGGGAGCAGTTCTTC
TRBV4-2	.	.	TRBJ2-5	CASSQEVYSFQETQYF	TGTGCCAGCAGCCAGGAGGTTTACAGCTTCCAAGAGACCCAGTACTTC
TRBV7-9	TRBD1	.	TRBJ2-7	CASSPGTGQEQYF	TGTGCCAGCAGCCCTGGGACAGGGCAAGAGCAGTACTTC
TRBV6-6	.	.	TRBJ2-2	CASSYGQKGAGELFF	TGTGCCAGCAGTTACGGCCAGAAGGGGGCCGGGGAGCTGTTTTTT
TRBV7-3	TRBD1	few	TRBJ1-1	CASSRNPRGKAFF	TGTGCCAGCAGCCGGAACCCCAGGGGGAAGGCTTTCTTT
TRBV5-4	TRBD1	few	TRBJ1-1	CASSPQGGEAFF	TGTGCCAGCAGCCCTCAGGGGGGTGAAGCTTTCTTT
TRBV19	.	.	TRBJ2-2	CASSTSTETGELFF	TGTGCCAGTAGTACGTCGACAGAAACCGGGGAGCTGTTTTTT
TRBV9	TRBD2	few	TRBJ2-5	CASSSRGGDETQYF	TGTGCCAGCAGCTCACGCGGGGGGGACGAGACCCAGTACTTC
TRBV6-5	TRBD2	few	TRBJ2-2	CASRKAGMAGELFF	TGTGCCAGCAGAAAAGCGGGGATGGCCGGGGAGCTGTTTTTT
TRBV19	.	.	TRBJ1-2	CASSIGRGYGYTF	TGTGCCAGTAGTATCGGCAGGGGCTATGGCTACACCTTC
TRBV4-1	.	.	TRBJ2-5	CASSQENYQETQYF	TGCGCCAGCAGCCAAGAAAACTACCAAGAGACCCAGTACTTC
TRBV19	TRBD1	few	TRBJ2-1	CASSLAPTGGYEQFF	TGTGCCAGTAGCCTGGCCCCCACAGGGGGCTATGAGCAGTTCTTC
TRBV7-2	.	.	TRBJ1-5	CASSWTSGQPQHF	TGTGCCAGCAGCTGGACTTCAGGTCAGCCCCAGCATTTT
TRBV28	.	.	TRBJ2-2	CASSFPGHTGELFF	TGTGCCAGCAGTTTCCCAGGTCACACCGGGGAGCTGTTTTTT
TRBV6-6	.	.	TRBJ2-7	CASRADEQYF	TGTGCCAGCAGGGCGGACGAGCAGTACTTC
TRBV7-8	.	few	TRBJ1-3	CASSLERGGGNTIYF	TGTGCCAGCAGCTTAGAAAGGGGGGGAGGAAACACCATATATTTT
TRBV5-4	TRBD2	.	TRBJ2-1	CASGTSGGGYNEQFF	TGTGCCAGCGGGACTAGCGGGGGAGGGTACAATGAGCAGTTCTTC
TRBV6-5	.	few	TRBJ1-3	CASSYSKPGNGNTIYF	TGTGCCAGCAGTTACTCGAAACCAGGGAACGGAAACACCATATATTTT
TRBV6-1	.	few	TRBJ2-3	CASSDLVGADTQYF	TGTGCCAGCAGTGACCTAGTTGGAGCAGATACGCAGTATTTT
TRBV25-1	.	few	TRBJ2-7	CASSLGGSTYEQYF	TGTGCCAGCAGCCTGGGGGGTTCTACCTACGAGCAGTACTTC
TRBV14	TRBD2	few	TRBJ2-3	CASSLGLAGGTDTQYF	TGTGCCAGCAGCCTCGGACTAGCGGGGGGCACAGATACGCAGTATTTT
TRBV18	.	.	TRBJ1-2	CASSPRDLGMGDYGYTF	TGTGCCAGCTCACCACGAGATCTTGGGATGGGAGACTATGGCTACACCTTC
TRBV6-1	.	.	TRBJ1-5	CASSERMGGQGSNQPQHF	TGTGCCAGCAGTGAACGAATGGGAGGGCAGGGTAGCAATCAGCCCCAGCATTTT
TRBV7-9	.	.	TRBJ2-7	CASSPPPLQGTLEQYF	TGTGCCAGCAGCCCCCCCCCGTTACAGGGTACCCTCGAGCAGTACTTC
TRBV9	.	.	TRBJ2-2	CASSDRNTGELFF	TGTGCCAGCAGTGACAGGAACACCGGGGAGCTGTTTTTT
TRBV5-1	.	few	TRBJ1-4	CASSPRVEGEKLFF	TGCGCCAGCAGCCCCAGGGTCGAAGGGGAAAAACTGTTTTTT
TRBV19	.	few	TRBJ1-5	CASSWSGVGDSNQPQHF	TGTGCCAGTAGTTGGTCAGGGGTTGGGGATAGCAATCAGCCCCAGCATTTT
TRBV12-5	TRBD2	few	TRBJ2-7	CASGLAAYEQYF	TGTGCTAGCGGACTAGCGGCCTACGAGCAGTACTTC
TRBV6-5	TRBD1	few	TRBJ2-1	CASTLQGANEQFF	TGTGCCAGCACCTTACAGGGGGCCAATGAGCAGTTCTTC
TRBV4-1	.	.	TRBJ2-2	CASSHLSTGELFF	TGCGCCAGCAGCCACCTTTCGACCGGGGAGCTGTTTTTT
TRBV6-5	TRBD1	.	TRBJ2-2	CASSYLQGAHTGELFF	TGTGCCAGCAGTTACCTACAGGGGGCACACACCGGGGAGCTGTTTTTT
TRBV10-1	.	.	TRBJ1-5	CASSESLGAKPQHF	TGCGCCAGCAGTGAGTCGTTGGGGGCTAAGCCCCAGCATTTT
TRBV7-3	TRBD1	once	TRBJ1-1	CASSLQTGSEAFF	TGTGCCAGCAGCTTGCAGACAGGGAGTGAAGCTTTCTTT
TRBV11-3	TRBD1	.	TRBJ2-1	CASSLEWTGGNEQFF	TGTGCCAGCAGCTTAGAGTGGACAGGGGGGAATGAGCAGTTCTTC
TRBV7-8	TRBD1	few	TRBJ2-1	CASSLDRVNNEQFF	TGTGCCAGCAGCCTGGACAGGGTCAACAATGAGCAGTTCTTC
TRBV6-1	.	few	TRBJ2-7	CASNRGYEQYF	TGTGCCAGCAACCGGGGCTACGAGCAGTACTTC